Listed here are 29 T cell receptor beta chains from one sample, sequenced in a study of blood T cell repertoires in COVID-19. Assay used: immunoSEQ multiplex PCR; TCRdb lists only in-frame clones, some missing. This repertoire shows 150,000 to 200,000 clones, around 81% found once; its top ten account for about 5.6%. Sequencing was carried out using PBMCs or T cells enriched from blood (not recorded which). The receptors shown here come from a man in his forties who had recovered from COVID-19.

This chain connects TRBV10-3 to TRBJ2-2; TRBD2 is a possible D gene (6 bases). Trimming removed 0 bases at V and 2 bases at J, with 10 bases between. Germline V gene sequence: CDR1 ENHRY, CDR2 SYGVKD. The CDR3 is 16 residues long. CDR3: CAISESVGGNTGELFF. As DNA, the CDR3 is TGTGCCATCAGTGAGTCAGTCGGGGGAAACACCGGGGAGCTGTTTTTT.

This rearrangement joins TRBV19 to TRBJ2-7; TRBD1 aligns across 9 bases. This CDR3 comprises 16 residues. V was clipped by 2 bases and J by 2 bases; unmatched bases: 7. Germline CDR1 LNHDA, CDR2 SQIVND (reference sequence). CDR3 nucleotides: TGTGCCAGTAGTATAAATACAGGGGGCCGAGCCTACGAGCAGTACGTC. Residues: CASSINTGGRAYEQYV.

CDR3 protein: CAWSRLDRDGSPLHF. The CDR3, as DNA: TGTGCCTGGAGTCGCCTCGACAGGGACGGTTCACCCCTCCACTTT. The chain uses TRBV30 and TRBJ1-6; 7 bases match TRBD1. V gave up 2 bases and J gave up 9 bases; unmatched junction bases: 10. Germline CDR1 and CDR2: GTSNPN and SVGIG (reference sequence). The CDR3 is made up of 15 amino acids.

V is TRBV7-8 and J is TRBJ1-5; D ambiguous. Germline V lookup: CDR1 SGHVS, CDR2 FQNEAQ. The V and J ends lost 3 bases and 2 bases respectively, with 8 bases between them. The CDR3 is 14 residues long. For the CDR3, the DNA is TGTGCCAGCAGCTTGGGCCTGGGCAATCAGCCCCAGCATTTT. Translating gives CASSLGLGNQPQHF.

The V gene is TRBV30, the J gene TRBJ2-2; D is perhaps TRBD1 (6 bases). CDR3 length: 14 residues. V was cut by 4 bases and J by 7 bases, with 16 bases left in between. CDR1 GTSNPN and CDR2 SVGIG come from the germline V gene (reference sequence). CDR3 amino acids: CAWTLQGLGGELFF. The CDR3, as DNA: TGTGCCTGGACCCTACAGGGATTGGGCGGGGAGCTGTTTTTT.

The chain couples TRBV19 to TRBJ1-4; 9 bases line up with TRBD1. After removal of 5 bases from V and 4 bases from J, the junction contained 8 bases not matched to a gene. The CDR3 covers 16 residues. Germline V lookup: CDR1 LNHDA, CDR2 SQIVND (reference sequence). The CDR3 DNA sequence: TGTGCCAGTAGTCCGGACAGGGGAATCATTAATGAAAAACTGTTTTTT. Amino acids: CASSPDRGIINEKLFF.

The gene calls are TRBV10-3 and TRBJ2-5, with 12 bases aligning to TRBD2. The V gene's germline CDR1 is ENHRY and CDR2 SYGVKD. J was trimmed by 4 bases and V by 5 bases; bases with no gene match: 11. CDR3 size: 17 residues. The CDR3 DNA follows: TGTGCCATCAGTTCCGGACTAGCGGGGAAGGGACGAGAGACCCAGTACTTC. This encodes CAISSGLAGKGRETQYF.

This clone has only one observation. CDR3: CASILRDRGFGYTF. The CDR3 nucleotides are TGTGCCAGTATCCTCCGGGACAGGGGTTTCGGCTACACCTTC. This sequence joins TRBV19 and TRBJ1-2; 10 bases fit TRBD1. The CDR3 totals 14 residues. The germline gives CDR1 LNHDA, CDR2 SQIVND (reference sequence). V was pared by 7 bases and J by 8 bases, with 10 bases of the junction left unmatched.

The chain is built from TRBV28 and TRBJ1-2; D is unclear. This CDR3 contains 14 residues. Germline CDR1 reads MDHEN; CDR2 reads SYDVKM. V lost 3 bases, J lost 4 bases, and 12 bases lay in between. CDR3 DNA sequence: TGTGCCAGCAGTTTGCAAGAGGTTACCTATGGCTACACCTTC. Its protein product is CASSLQEVTYGYTF.

The chain joins TRBV4-1 to TRBJ1-4; TRBD1 aligns across 7 bases. The germline V gene has CDR1 MGHRA and CDR2 YSYEKL. The CDR3 length is 16 residues. V gave up 1 base and J gave up 7 bases; unmatched junction bases: 9. The CDR3 bases are TGCGCCAGCAGCCAAGTAAGCCGGGACAGAGGTGAAAAACTGTTTTTT. The encoded protein is CASSQVSRDRGEKLFF.

This chain joins TRBV5-1 and TRBJ1-1; TRBD1 matches at 8 bases. The CDR3 extends over 14 amino acids. Germline assignment: CDR1 SGHRS and CDR2 YFSETQ. Trimming cost V 5 bases and J 3 bases; bases outside gene matches: 6. The CDR3 sequence is CASRDRVEYTEAFF. The CDR3 DNA is TGCGCCAGCAGGGACAGGGTTGAGTACACTGAAGCTTTCTTT. The full variable domain, its missing parts supplied by reference TRBV5-1 and TRBJ1-1, is KAGVTQTPRYLIKTRGQQVTLSCSPISGHRSVSWYQQTPGQGLQFLFEYFSETQRNKGNFPGRFSGRQFSNSRSEMNVSTLELGDSALYLCASRDRVEYTEAFFGQGTRLTVV.

The rearrangement uses TRBV4-1 and TRBJ2-3, with 7 bases aligning to TRBD1. V lost 1 base, J lost 5 bases, and 9 bases stayed unmatched. CDR1 and CDR2 (germline): MGHRA, YSYEKL. This CDR3 comprises 16 residues. The DNA for the CDR3 is TGCGCCAGCAGCCAAGGCGGACAGGCTAGAGGAGATACGCAGTATTTT. Protein: CASSQGGQARGDTQYF.

As DNA, the CDR3 is TGTGCCATCCGGTCCGCGAACACCGGGGAGCTGTTTTTT. Translation: CAIRSANTGELFF. The chain has TRBV10-3 and TRBJ2-2, with D unresolved. CDR3 length: 13 residues. With 8 bases removed from V and 0 bases from J, the gap between germline ends came to 7 bases. Looked up from germline, CDR1 is ENHRY and CDR2 is SYGVKD.

V and J are TRBV12-3 or TRBV12-4 and TRBJ2-2; D remains unclear. Trimming left V 7 bases short and J 3 bases short, with 3 bases between. There are 11 residues in the CDR3. CDR3 sequence: CASTYTGELFF. In DNA, the CDR3 is TGTGCCAGCACCTACACCGGGGAGCTGTTTTTT.

This chain connects TRBV14 to TRBJ2-2; 9 bases are a match to TRBD2. The V gene end was trimmed by 0 bases and the J gene end by 6 bases; junction bases not matched to a gene: 17. This CDR3 has 20 amino acids. Germline CDR1 is SGHDN and CDR2 is FVKESK. As DNA, the CDR3 is TGTGCCAGCAGCCAAGAAGTGATTGGTCGGGGACTAGCCCGACCCGGGGAGCTGTTTTTT. This codes for CASSQEVIGRGLARPGELFF.

The V call is TRBV27, the J call TRBJ2-3; D possibly corresponds to TRBD1 (6 bases). V lost 10 bases and J 2 bases, leaving 22 bases between the germline ends. Germline V CDR1 and CDR2: MNHEY, SMNVEV (reference sequence). The CDR3 is 16 amino acids. The chain's CDR3 is CATARGYGTYTDTQYF. The DNA of the CDR3 is TGTGCCACCGCCAGGGGATACGGGACGTACACAGATACGCAGTATTTT.

The CDR3 protein is CASITRASKLSYGYTF. DNA for the CDR3: TGTGCCAGTATTACCAGGGCGTCCAAACTCTCCTATGGCTACACCTTC. The rearrangement links TRBV19 to TRBJ1-2, with a possible D match to TRBD1 (5 bases). The germline V gene encodes CDR1 LNHDA and CDR2 SQIVND (reference sequence). CDR3 length: 16 residues. V lost 7 bases and J lost 4, with 22 bases in between.

V and J are TRBV27 and TRBJ2-2, with TRBD2 matching over 15 bases. The CDR3 runs 17 residues. The germline CDR1 and CDR2 sequences are MNHEY and SMNVEV (reference sequence). The J segment lost 3 bases and the V segment lost 4 bases, leaving 3 bases of the junction unmatched. CDR3 protein: CASSSGLAGGDTGELFF. The CDR3 DNA sequence: TGTGCCAGCAGTTCGGGACTAGCGGGGGGAGACACCGGGGAGCTGTTTTTT.

The chain joins TRBV27 to TRBJ1-4, with D perhaps TRBD1 (5 bases). The CDR3 consists of 14 residues. V was trimmed by 8 bases and J by 7 bases, leaving 17 bases between them. Per germline, CDR1 MNHEY and CDR2 SMNVEV (reference sequence). CDR3 DNA: TGTGCCAGCGGGGGGACGGCCCTCCCTGAAAAACTGTTTTTT. Protein: CASGGTALPEKLFF.

The CDR3 bases are TGTGCCAGTAGTATAGGGGGACAGAACAATCAGCCCCAGCATTTT. This translates into CASSIGGQNNQPQHF. The chain recombines TRBV19 with TRBJ1-5; 7 bases match TRBD1. J gave up 3 bases and V 1 base, and 3 bases lay outside the gene matches. The CDR3 totals 15 residues. Germline V lookup: CDR1 LNHDA, CDR2 SQIVND (reference sequence).

This clone appeared once. CDR3 sequence reads: CASSLRLAGGPRQETQYF. CDR3 nucleotide sequence: TGTGCCAGCAGCCTTCGACTAGCGGGGGGACCTCGCCAAGAGACCCAGTACTTC. This chain joins TRBV3-1 (or the pseudogene TRBV3-2) and TRBJ2-5; 13 nucleotides match TRBD2. V lost 4 bases to trimming and J lost 1 base; unmatched junction nucleotides: 9. The V gene's germline CDR1 is LGHDT and CDR2 YNNKEL (reference sequence). The CDR3 extends over 18 amino acids.

The J gene is TRBJ2-1, the V gene TRBV6-1; D remains unclear. The CDR3 loop spans 11 amino acids. Germline CDR1 MNHNS, CDR2 SASEGT. Deletions cut 2 bases from V and 12 bases from J, with 8 bases between. CDR3 residues: CASSEYRRQFF. CDR3 bases: TGTGCCAGCAGTGAATACAGAAGGCAGTTCTTC.

This clone has a single count. The rearrangement joins TRBV18 to TRBJ1-1, with D possibly being TRBD1 (6 bases). Germline V lookup: CDR1 KGHSH, CDR2 LQKENI. The V end was cut by 3 bases, the J end by 4 bases, with 15 bases between. The CDR3 runs 15 residues. The CDR3 nucleotides read TGTGCCAGCTCACCCGCATGGGGGGGCTCCACTGAAGCTTTCTTT. It is translated as CASSPAWGGSTEAFF.

This clone appeared a few times. The rearrangement uses TRBV11-2 and TRBJ2-2, with 10 bases matching TRBD2. From germline, CDR1 is SGHAT and CDR2 FQNNGV. Trimming removed 3 bases from V and 6 bases from J; junction bases left unmatched: 4. The CDR3 length is 15 residues. CDR3 loop: CASSFLAGVAGELFF. As DNA, the CDR3 is TGTGCCAGCAGCTTCCTAGCGGGGGTGGCCGGGGAGCTGTTTTTT.

V gene TRBV3-1 (or the pseudogene TRBV3-2) combines with J gene TRBJ1-2; no clear D gene. Trimming removed 4 bases from V and 6 bases from J, with 12 bases in between. This CDR3 contains 13 residues. Germline V CDR1 and CDR2: LGHDT, YNNKEL (reference sequence). CDR3 region: CASSPAAKHGYTF. The CDR3, as DNA: TGTGCCAGCAGCCCTGCGGCAAAGCATGGCTACACCTTC.

The chain carries TRBV2 and TRBJ2-1, with a possible D match to TRBD1 (5 bases). Trimming removed 0 bases from V and 6 bases from J, with 9 bases in between. From germline, CDR1 is SNHLY and CDR2 FYNNEI. CDR3 size: 14 residues. The chain's CDR3 is CASSEAYRGNEQFF. The CDR3 coding sequence is TGTGCCAGCAGTGAAGCTTATAGGGGCAATGAGCAGTTCTTC. The entire variable domain, with the rest obtained from reference TRBV2 and TRBJ2-1, is as follows: EPEVTQTPSHQVTQMGQEVILRCVPISNHLYFYWYRQILGQKVEFLVSFYNNEISEKSEIFDDQFSVERPDGSNFTLKIRSTKLEDSAMYFCASSEAYRGNEQFFGPGTRLTVL.

The chain uses TRBV2 and TRBJ1-1; 10 positions agree with TRBD1. CDR1 and CDR2 from the germline V gene are SNHLY and FYNNEI. This CDR3 has 14 amino acids. The V segment lost 7 bases and the J segment 3 bases; nucleotides outside the gene matches: 5. This CDR3 is CASKGTGAYTEAFF. The CDR3 DNA sequence: TGTGCCAGCAAGGGGACAGGGGCTTACACTGAAGCTTTCTTT.

The chain has TRBV27 and TRBJ2-4, with 8 bases aligning to TRBD1. The CDR3 totals 15 residues. The germline CDR1 and CDR2 sequences are MNHEY and SMNVEV (reference sequence). The junction had 12 bases not matched to a gene; V was cut back by 4 bases and J by 10 bases. The CDR3: CASSSYLDREGIQYF. In nucleotides, the CDR3 is TGTGCCAGCAGTTCCTACCTGGACAGGGAAGGTATTCAGTACTTC.

The rearrangement uses TRBV7-8 and TRBJ2-3; no firm D call. CDR1 is SGHVS, CDR2 FQNEAQ, per germline. The length of the CDR3 is 16 residues. Between the trimmed V and J ends, which lost 1 base and 1 base, there was a span of 12 bases. This chain's CDR3 is CASSLVGSPGTDTQYF. CDR3 DNA sequence: TGTGCCAGCAGCTTAGTGGGCTCCCCAGGCACAGATACGCAGTATTTT.